Each of the 18 T cell receptor beta chains below was sequenced from the same sample in a study of control samples from healthy donors and cancer patients. Method: immunoSEQ multiplex PCR; TCRdb's copy keeps in-frame clones and lacks some. The data contain approximately 150,000 clones, approximately 86% of them singletons. The specimen was blood. The receptors shown here come from a man in his late teens or twenties in good health.

The J gene is TRBJ2-7, the V gene TRBV4-1; TRBD1 aligns across 7 bases. Trimming cost V 0 bases and J 2 bases; bases outside gene matches: 7. The CDR3 runs to 16 residues. The germline V gene encodes CDR1 MGHRA and CDR2 YSYEKL. The CDR3 region has the DNA TGCGCCAGCAGCCAAGACCCTTACAGGGGCCCCTACGAGCAGTACTTC. Translated, it gives CASSQDPYRGPYEQYF.

This chain links TRBV4-3 with TRBJ1-2; D remains ambiguous. CDR1 LGHNA and CDR2 YSLEER come from the germline V gene. The length of the CDR3 is 15 residues. V lost 0 bases and J 4 bases, leaving 12 bases between the germline ends. This CDR3 is CASSQDFSAGYGYTF. The CDR3 DNA reads TGCGCCAGCAGCCAAGATTTTTCGGCAGGCTATGGCTACACCTTC.

CDR3 bases: TGTGCCAGCAGTTCCGACAGGGGGTACAATGAGCAGTTCTTC. This sequence encodes CASSSDRGYNEQFF. V is TRBV27 and J is TRBJ2-1, with TRBD1 matching over 9 bases. V lost 4 bases, J lost 4 bases, and 2 bases stayed unmatched. This CDR3 has 14 amino acids. The V gene's germline CDR1 is MNHEY and CDR2 SMNVEV (reference sequence).

This clone was counted between two and nine times. The chain is built from TRBV30 and TRBJ1-1, with D uncertain. Trimming pared 0 bases from V and 6 bases from J, leaving 5 bases between. The CDR3 extends over 11 amino acids. The germline V gene encodes CDR1 GTSNPN and CDR2 SVGIG (reference sequence). The CDR3 here is CAWSVGSEAFF. CDR3 DNA sequence: TGTGCCTGGAGTGTAGGATCTGAAGCTTTCTTT.

J is TRBJ2-5 and V is TRBV9, with 11 bases matching TRBD2. CDR3 length: 16 residues. With 0 bases clipped from V and 5 bases from J, the junction kept 6 bases outside the gene matches. Germline V gene sequence: CDR1 SGDLS, CDR2 YYNGEE. The CDR3 DNA is TGTGCCAGCAGCGTAGGTCCTAGCGGGGGGTCGGAGACCCAGTACTTC. This translates into CASSVGPSGGSETQYF.

The chain has TRBV6-2 or TRBV6-3 and TRBJ2-7; a possible D gene is TRBD1 (6 bases). V lost 4 bases to trimming and J lost 3 bases, with 16 bases between them. Germline V gene sequence: CDR1 MNHEY, CDR2 SVGEGT. The CDR3 is 15 amino acids. CDR3 sequence reads: CASSFSGTPSYEQYF. CDR3 DNA: TGTGCCAGCAGTTTTTCCGGGACACCCAGCTACGAGCAGTACTTC.

The rearrangement uses TRBV27 and TRBJ2-2; D remains ambiguous. This CDR3 spans 12 amino acids. Deletions cut 4 bases from V and 4 bases from J, with 4 bases between. Germline V gene data show CDR1 as MNHEY and CDR2 as SMNVEV (reference sequence). The CDR3 DNA sequence: TGTGCCAGCAGTTCGGTCACCGGGGAGCTGTTTTTT. Its protein product is CASSSVTGELFF.

In the case of this clone: The conserved phenylalanine or tryptophan is not found at the CDR3 terminus, so this likely reflects a read error. The limits of the CDR3 on the DNA are not certain, so only TCRdb's listed CDR3 is given. At the DNA level, this CDR3 is encoded by other sequences in the same sample as well. The chain links TRBV21-1 to TRBJ1-2; the D call TRBD1 from the table was never checked on the DNA. TRBV21-1 is classified as a pseudogene. The CDR3 sequence runs 11 residues, both termini included. Here the CDR3 reads CASSLTGVIGG.

The rearrangement links TRBV9 to TRBJ2-3, with 8 bases matching TRBD2. The length of the CDR3 is 15 residues. Trimming took 2 bases from V and 4 from J; bases not matched to a gene: 6. Germline CDR1 SGDLS, CDR2 YYNGEE. The CDR3 coding sequence is TGTGCCAGCAGCGTCGGGACTAGAGGCTCAGATACGCAGTATTTT. This translates into CASSVGTRGSDTQYF. Complete variable domain (other parts from reference TRBV9 and TRBJ2-3): DSGVTQTPKHLITATGQRVTLRCSPRSGDLSVYWYQQSLDQGLQFLIQYYNGEERAKGNILERFSAQQFPDLHSELNLSSLELGDSALYFCASSVGTRGSDTQYFGPGTRLTVL.

The chain links TRBV4-1 to TRBJ1-6; D ambiguous. Trimming took 0 bases from V and 9 from J, leaving 15 bases between them. The germline CDR1 and CDR2 sequences are MGHRA and YSYEKL. The CDR3 has 16 residues. The CDR3 region is CASSQEDGLERSPLHF. CDR3 bases: TGCGCCAGCAGCCAAGAAGACGGCCTGGAGCGTTCACCCCTCCACTTT.

The V and J genes are TRBV7-2 and TRBJ2-2; D unresolved. CDR1 is SGHTA, CDR2 FQGNSA, per germline. Deletions cut 5 bases from V and 3 bases from J, with 4 bases between. The CDR3 is 12 amino acids. The CDR3 DNA reads as TGTGCCAGCAGCACCTACACCGGGGAGCTGTTTTTT. Encoded protein: CASSTYTGELFF.

The chain couples TRBV6-1 to TRBJ1-6; no firm D call. This CDR3 is 17 amino acids long. V was shortened by 3 bases and J by 8 bases, with 20 bases between the two germline ends. Per germline, CDR1 MNHNS and CDR2 SASEGT. CDR3 sequence: CASSDRITSRTDSPLHF. CDR3 sequence (DNA): TGTGCCAGCAGTGATCGGATTACCTCCCGGACGGATTCACCCCTCCACTTT.

The J gene is TRBJ1-2, the V gene TRBV7-9; D is possibly TRBD1 (6 bases). Germline V gene data show CDR1 as SEHNR and CDR2 as FQNEAQ (reference sequence). The CDR3 has 13 amino acids. Trimming removed 7 bases from V and 8 bases from J, with 17 bases in between. The CDR3 coding sequence is TGTGCCAGCACCCGAACAGGGACTTACGGCTACACCTTC. Amino acid sequence: CASTRTGTYGYTF.

This clone has only one observation. This rearrangement joins TRBV7-8 to TRBJ2-5, with D unclear. Germline lookup yields CDR1 SGHVS and CDR2 FQNEAQ. Between the trimmed V and J ends, which lost 2 bases and 4 bases, there was a span of 14 bases. CDR3 size: 15 residues. The CDR3 reads CASSLILGVRETQYF. For the CDR3, the DNA is TGTGCCAGCAGCTTAATTTTGGGTGTTCGAGAGACCCAGTACTTC.

This clone has only a few counts. The V and J genes are TRBV29-1 and TRBJ2-3; D remains unclear. CDR1 SQVTM and CDR2 ANQGSEA come from the germline V gene. The CDR3 consists of 14 residues. V lost 4 bases to trimming and J lost 0 bases, with 11 bases between them. The CDR3 loop reads CSVGPSRSTDTQYF. The CDR3, as DNA: TGCAGCGTTGGTCCTAGTCGCAGCACAGATACGCAGTATTTT.

J is TRBJ1-5 and V is TRBV28; 7 bases agree with TRBD1. With V trimmed by 6 bases and J by 4 bases, 9 bases remained unmatched. CDR1 MDHEN and CDR2 SYDVKM come from the germline V gene. The CDR3 spans 15 residues. The chain's CDR3 is CASSLMDRLNQPQHF. CDR3 nucleotide sequence: TGTGCCAGCAGCCTCATGGACAGGCTTAATCAGCCCCAGCATTTT.

The V gene is TRBV4-3, the J gene TRBJ2-3; 8 positions agree with TRBD2. The CDR3 covers 15 residues. Germline assignment: CDR1 LGHNA and CDR2 YSLEER. The J segment lost 6 bases and the V segment lost 2 bases, leaving 7 bases of the junction unmatched. As DNA, the CDR3 is TGCGCCAGCAGCCAACGGGGGGGCGATACCGATACGCAGTATTTT. It yields the protein CASSQRGGDTDTQYF.

This chain connects TRBV21-1 to TRBJ2-7. TRBV21-1 is a pseudogene segment. CDR3 length equals 15 residues. This CDR3 is CASSKGVPGDYEQYF. The DNA of the CDR3 is TGTGCCAGCAGCAAAGGGGTCCCAGGAGACTACGAGCAGTACTTC.